What follows are 12 T cell receptor beta chains derived from one specimen sequenced in a study of blood T cell repertoires in COVID-19. Data came from immunoSEQ multiplex PCR; TCRdb stores just in-frame clones and leaves some out. The table shows some 310,000 clones, with around 86% occurring only once. Sequenced input: peripheral blood. The source is a man aged 50-59 years with active or convalescent COVID-19.

The J gene is TRBJ1-1, the V gene TRBV6-5; D not certain. V was clipped by 4 bases and J by 0 bases, with 15 bases between them. This CDR3 contains 16 residues. CDR1 is MNHEY and CDR2 is SVGAGI in the germline V gene. The CDR3 DNA reads TGTGCCAGCAGTTCGGACGGAGGATGGGTGAACACTGAAGCTTTCTTT. Protein product: CASSSDGGWVNTEAFF.

The chain employs TRBV28 and TRBJ2-1; TRBD2 might be the D (6 bases). The ends were cut back, 8 bases at V and 1 base at J, with 18 bases in the middle. Germline-derived CDR1 and CDR2 are MDHEN and SYDVKM. CDR3 length: 16 residues. The CDR3: CASRSPGVLSYNEQFF. In nucleotides, the CDR3 is TGTGCCAGCCGTTCTCCGGGGGTCTTGTCCTACAATGAGCAGTTCTTC.

The chain couples TRBV28 to TRBJ1-5, with unresolved D. V shed 5 bases and J shed 3 bases, with 14 bases lying between them. Germline lookup yields CDR1 MDHEN and CDR2 SYDVKM. This CDR3 is built from 15 residues. CDR3 DNA sequence: TGTGCCAGCAGTCCCCCGGGGAGTCTCAATCAGCCCCAGCATTTT. Protein: CASSPPGSLNQPQHF. The variable domain in full, with the rest retrieved from reference TRBV28 and TRBJ1-5, is DVKVTQSSRYLVKRTGEKVFLECVQDMDHENMFWYRQDPGLGLRLIYFSYDVKMKEKGDIPEGYSVSREKKERFSLILESASTNQTSMYLCASSPPGSLNQPQHFGDGTRLSIL.

The chain combines TRBV6-6 with TRBJ2-6; D may be TRBD2 (6 bases). V was shortened by 11 bases and J by 0 bases, with 17 bases between the two germline ends. Germline CDR1 is MNHNY and CDR2 is SVGAGI (reference sequence). The CDR3 has 16 residues. The CDR3 loop reads CAGAGRVRSGANVLTF. The CDR3 coding sequence is TGTGCCGGGGCGGGACGGGTTCGCTCTGGGGCCAACGTCCTGACTTTC.

The chain combines TRBV6-5 with TRBJ1-1; D is perhaps TRBD1 (6 bases). Germline V gene data show CDR1 as MNHEY and CDR2 as SVGAGI. V was pared by 6 bases and J by 1 base, with 9 bases between. This CDR3 region has 13 residues. CDR3 coding DNA: TGTGCCAGCAGGGACAGCAGGAACACTGAAGCTTTCTTT. This gives the protein CASRDSRNTEAFF.

This clone was counted a few times. The rearrangement links TRBV7-9 to TRBJ2-2; tentatively, D is TRBD2 (5 bases). V was pared by 1 base and J by 6 bases, with 9 bases between. There are 14 residues in the CDR3. Germline CDR1 reads SEHNR; CDR2 reads FQNEAQ (reference sequence). The CDR3 sequence is CASSLGGLAGELFF. CDR3 coding DNA: TGTGCCAGCAGCTTAGGCGGGCTGGCCGGGGAGCTGTTTTTT.

The V and J genes are TRBV28 and TRBJ1-3; 7 nucleotides align to TRBD1. This CDR3 spans 15 amino acids. Germline CDR1 MDHEN, CDR2 SYDVKM. V shed 4 bases and J 4 bases; nucleotides not matched to a gene: 7. The CDR3 DNA reads as TGTGCCAGCAGTTCCACAGGGGCGGGAGGAAACACCATATATTTT. It codes for CASSSTGAGGNTIYF. Variable domain in full (rest from reference TRBV28 and TRBJ1-3): DVKVTQSSRYLVKRTGEKVFLECVQDMDHENMFWYRQDPGLGLRLIYFSYDVKMKEKGDIPEGYSVSREKKERFSLILESASTNQTSMYLCASSSTGAGGNTIYFGEGSWLTVV.

This clone was seen only once. The chain employs TRBV2 and TRBJ2-1; 10 bases line up with TRBD2. Trimming removed 6 bases from V and 7 bases from J; junction bases left unmatched: 12. CDR3 size: 16 residues. CDR1 is SNHLY, CDR2 FYNNEI, per germline. CDR3 sequence: CASRGSAGGKKNEQFF. As DNA, the CDR3 is TGTGCCAGCAGGGGTTCAGCGGGAGGGAAGAAGAATGAGCAGTTCTTC.

Notes on this clone: Different DNA sequences within this sample yield the same CDR3. V and J are TRBV12-3 or TRBV12-4 and TRBJ1-2, with 7 bases matching TRBD1. The CDR3 has 12 residues. V trimming: 5 bases; J trimming: 3 bases; junction bases outside the gene matches: 0. The CDR3 region has the DNA TGTGCCAGCAGTGGGACAGACTATGGCTACACCTTC. Translating gives CASSGTDYGYTF.

J is TRBJ2-2 and V is TRBV7-3; TRBD2 agrees at 12 bases. The CDR3 consists of 16 residues. CDR1 is SGHTA and CDR2 is FQGTGA in the germline V gene. The ends lost 5 bases at V and 6 bases at J; junction bases unmatched: 7. The CDR3 protein is CASSPTLAGGSGELFF. CDR3 nucleotides: TGTGCCAGCAGCCCGACCCTAGCGGGGGGGTCCGGGGAGCTGTTTTTT.

The V and J genes are TRBV10-3 and TRBJ2-7; 11 positions agree with TRBD1. The V gene end was trimmed by 0 bases and the J gene end by 4 bases; junction bases not matched to a gene: 8. Per germline, CDR1 ENHRY and CDR2 SYGVKD. The length of the CDR3 is 17 residues. Here the CDR3 reads CAISESLGQGVHYEQYF. CDR3 nucleotide sequence: TGTGCCATCAGTGAGTCATTGGGACAGGGGGTCCATTACGAGCAGTACTTC.

The chain combines TRBV18 with TRBJ1-1, with D possibly TRBD1 on 6 matching bases. The CDR3 spans 14 residues. From germline, CDR1 is KGHSH and CDR2 LQKENI. V dropped 5 bases and J dropped 2 bases, with 12 bases sitting between them. The CDR3 region has the DNA TGTGCCAGCTCAGTCAACAGGGTTAACACTGAAGCTTTCTTT. Translating gives CASSVNRVNTEAFF.